A selection of T cell receptor beta chains follows, all from one sample in a study of blood T cell repertoires in COVID-19. The repertoire was sequenced with immunoSEQ multiplex PCR; TCRdb's copy has only in-frame clones and lacks some. The table records about 62,000 clones, 85% to 90% of them present only once. The source material was peripheral blood. The receptors originated from a woman in her sixties or seventies with COVID-19, enrolled during active disease. The CDR3 runs from the conserved cysteine through the conserved F or W. Fields, in order: clone size, V gene, J gene, CDR3 protein. Expanded clones are given a class, and other clones once, few, many or no size at all.

.	TRBV15	TRBJ2-7	CATSDAYEQYF
.	TRBV19	TRBJ2-7	CASSIAVASSYEQYF
.	TRBV4-3	TRBJ2-1	CASSHPLNRDSRNEQFF
once	TRBV6-5	TRBJ2-7	CASRPTGDGSYEQYF
.	TRBV7-2	TRBJ1-5	CASSSYPGQLNQPQHF
.	TRBV18	TRBJ1-5	CASSPKGVHQPQHF
few	TRBV23-1	TRBJ2-3	CASSPRGSTDTQYF
.	TRBV29-1	TRBJ1-2	CSVEPQGQGNYGYTF
.	TRBV5-1	TRBJ1-1	CASSLGAGGPPEAFF
.	TRBV15	TRBJ2-7	CATSRVGTRTYEQYF
few	TRBV5-1	TRBJ2-3	CASSLALQGADTQYF
.	TRBV12-5	TRBJ2-1	CASGLYGGSYNEQFF
.	TRBV28	TRBJ2-7	CASRELRQNYEQYF
.	TRBV4-2	TRBJ2-1	CASSQGPWSGRAMNEQFF
once	TRBV27	TRBJ2-7	CASSASLTGYEQYF
.	TRBV19	TRBJ1-5	CASSTGTGSYQPQHF
once	TRBV4-2	TRBJ1-1	CASSSSDREVITEAFF
.	TRBV27	TRBJ2-1	CASRREGMYNEQFF
.	TRBV5-1	TRBJ2-7	CASSQGQVLDEQYF
.	TRBV9	TRBJ2-3	CASSSSGASTDTQYF
.	TRBV30	TRBJ2-1	CAWSVGSGNFDEQFF
.	TRBV24-1	TRBJ2-5	CATSDLSVQETQYF
once	TRBV10-3	TRBJ2-7	CAISAGGAYEQYF
.	TRBV5-1	TRBJ2-7	CASSLGTGVTYEQYF
.	TRBV6-4	TRBJ1-2	CASSDTNRTGLVRYTF
.	TRBV7-9	TRBJ1-4	CASNSLGSWNEKLFF